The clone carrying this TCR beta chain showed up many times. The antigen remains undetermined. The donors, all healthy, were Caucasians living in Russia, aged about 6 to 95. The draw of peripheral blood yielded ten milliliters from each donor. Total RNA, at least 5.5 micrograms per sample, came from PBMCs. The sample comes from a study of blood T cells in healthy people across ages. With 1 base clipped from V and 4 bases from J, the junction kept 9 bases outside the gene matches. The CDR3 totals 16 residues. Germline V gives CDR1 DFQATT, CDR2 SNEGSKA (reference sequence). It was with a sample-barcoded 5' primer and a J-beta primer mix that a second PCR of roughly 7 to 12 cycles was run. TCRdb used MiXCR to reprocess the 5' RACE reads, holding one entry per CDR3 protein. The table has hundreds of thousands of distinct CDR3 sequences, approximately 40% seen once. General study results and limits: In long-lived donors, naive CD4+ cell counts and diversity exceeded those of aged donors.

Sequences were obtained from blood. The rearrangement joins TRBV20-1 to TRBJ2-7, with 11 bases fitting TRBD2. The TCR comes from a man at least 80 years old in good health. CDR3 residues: CSARGQGLAADYEQYF. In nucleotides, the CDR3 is TGCAGTGCTAGAGGCCAGGGACTAGCGGCTGATTACGAGCAGTACTTC.